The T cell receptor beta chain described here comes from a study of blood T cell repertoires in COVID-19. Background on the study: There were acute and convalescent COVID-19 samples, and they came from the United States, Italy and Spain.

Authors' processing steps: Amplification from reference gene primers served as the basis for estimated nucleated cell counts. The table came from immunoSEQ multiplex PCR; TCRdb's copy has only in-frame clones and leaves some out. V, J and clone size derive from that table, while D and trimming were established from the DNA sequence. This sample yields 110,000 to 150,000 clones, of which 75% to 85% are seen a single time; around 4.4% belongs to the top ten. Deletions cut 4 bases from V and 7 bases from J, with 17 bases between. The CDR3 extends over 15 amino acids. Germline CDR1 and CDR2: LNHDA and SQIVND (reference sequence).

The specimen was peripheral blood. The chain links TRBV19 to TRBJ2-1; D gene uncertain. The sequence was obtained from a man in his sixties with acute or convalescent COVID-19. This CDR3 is CASSTLVYGNNEQFF. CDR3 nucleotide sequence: TGTGCCAGTAGTACTCTAGTATATGGTAATAATGAGCAGTTCTTC. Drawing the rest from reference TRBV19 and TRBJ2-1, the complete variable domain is DGGITQSPKYLFRKEGQNVTLSCEQNLNHDAMYWYRQDPGQGLRLIYYSQIVNDFQKGDIAEGYSVSREKKESFPLTVTSAQKNPTAFYLCASSTLVYGNNEQFFGPGTRLTVL.